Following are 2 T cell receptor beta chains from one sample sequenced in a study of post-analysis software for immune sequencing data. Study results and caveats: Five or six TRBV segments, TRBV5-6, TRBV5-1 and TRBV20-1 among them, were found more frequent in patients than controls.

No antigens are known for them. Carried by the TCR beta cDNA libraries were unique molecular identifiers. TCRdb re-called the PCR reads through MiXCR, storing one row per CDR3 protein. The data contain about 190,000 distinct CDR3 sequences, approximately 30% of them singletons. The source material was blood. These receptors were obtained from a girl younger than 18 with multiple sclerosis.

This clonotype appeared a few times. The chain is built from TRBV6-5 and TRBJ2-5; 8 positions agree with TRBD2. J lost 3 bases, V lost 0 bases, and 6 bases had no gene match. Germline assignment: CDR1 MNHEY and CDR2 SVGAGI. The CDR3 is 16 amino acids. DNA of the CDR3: TGTGCCAGCAGTTACTCCCCCCACGGGGGGGAAGAGACCCAGTACTTC. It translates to CASSYSPHGGEETQYF.

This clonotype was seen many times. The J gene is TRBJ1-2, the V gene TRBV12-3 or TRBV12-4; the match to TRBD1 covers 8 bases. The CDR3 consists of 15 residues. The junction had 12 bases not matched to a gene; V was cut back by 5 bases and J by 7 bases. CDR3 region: CASSLRTGSGSGYTF. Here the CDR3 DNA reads TGTGCCAGCAGTCTCCGGACAGGGAGCGGAAGTGGCTACACCTTC.